This passage covers 22 T cell receptor beta chains from one sample sequenced in a study of identifying expanded T cells in peripheral blood. Repertoires were generated with immunoSEQ multiplex PCR, while TCRdb's copy carries only in-frame clones and drops some. The sample includes 60,000 to 80,000 clones, under 90% of them seen just once. Sequenced input: blood. Receptor source: a person between 18 and 75 years old in good health.

V usage is TRBV7-2 and J usage is TRBJ2-1; the match to TRBD2 covers 16 bases. The V and J ends lost 5 bases and 8 bases, in that order; junction bases with no gene match: 6. The CDR3 is made up of 16 amino acids. The germline V gene encodes CDR1 SGHTA and CDR2 FQGNSA. CDR3 nucleotides: TGTGCCAGCAGCCCGGGACTAGCGGGAGGGTTAGATGAGCAGTTCTTC. Protein: CASSPGLAGGLDEQFF.

V gene TRBV5-4 combines with J gene TRBJ2-2; 9 bases agree with TRBD2. CDR3 length: 20 residues. The trim removed 0 bases at V and 0 bases at J, leaving 12 bases unmatched. The germline V gene has CDR1 SGHNT and CDR2 YYREEE (reference sequence). CDR3 nucleotides: TGTGCCAGCAGCTTGGTTGACCGGCGGGGGGGCCGATCGAACACCGGGGAGCTGTTTTTT. Protein: CASSLVDRRGGRSNTGELFF.

J is TRBJ2-7 and V is TRBV14, with D possibly being TRBD2 (5 bases). The germline gives CDR1 SGHDN, CDR2 FVKESK. The CDR3 loop spans 13 amino acids. V was cut by 4 bases and J by 2 bases, with 9 bases left in between. The CDR3 region is CASSRTGTYEQYF. CDR3 coding DNA: TGTGCCAGCAGCCGGACTGGGACCTACGAGCAGTACTTC.

This chain joins TRBV2 and TRBJ1-2; 7 bases fit TRBD1. Germline CDR1 SNHLY, CDR2 FYNNEI. Trimming took 6 bases from V and 5 from J; bases not matched to a gene: 6. The CDR3 spans 13 residues. The CDR3 loop reads CASSRDSAYGYTF. DNA of the CDR3: TGTGCCAGCAGCCGGGACAGCGCTTATGGCTACACCTTC. The whole variable domain, remainder taken from reference TRBV2 and TRBJ1-2, is EPEVTQTPSHQVTQMGQEVILRCVPISNHLYFYWYRQILGQKVEFLVSFYNNEISEKSEIFDDQFSVERPDGSNFTLKIRSTKLEDSAMYFCASSRDSAYGYTFGSGTRLTVV.

The V and J genes are TRBV19 and TRBJ1-1, with 8 bases fitting TRBD1. J lost 4 bases, V lost 6 bases, and 7 bases had no gene match. The CDR3 is made up of 14 amino acids. Germline V gives CDR1 LNHDA, CDR2 SQIVND (reference sequence). CDR3 region: CASSTGGGVTEAFF. The CDR3 nucleotides are TGTGCCAGTAGCACAGGGGGGGGCGTCACTGAAGCTTTCTTT.

The chain has TRBV29-1 and TRBJ1-1; D unresolved. The CDR3 contains 14 residues. Deletions cut 1 base from V and 0 bases from J, with 9 bases between. Germline values: CDR1 SQVTM, CDR2 ANQGSEA. The CDR3 spells CSVEAEGMNTEAFF. In nucleotides, the CDR3 is TGCAGCGTTGAAGCGGAGGGAATGAACACTGAAGCTTTCTTT.

This rearrangement joins TRBV7-2 to TRBJ2-5; 14 bases map to TRBD2. The CDR3 is 18 amino acids. The germline CDR1 and CDR2 sequences are SGHTA and FQGNSA. J gave up 2 bases and V 3 bases, and 8 bases lay outside the gene matches. The CDR3 sequence is CASSFRLAGGPGQETQYF. The CDR3, as DNA: TGTGCCAGCAGCTTCAGACTAGCGGGGGGGCCGGGTCAAGAGACCCAGTACTTC.

The genes are TRBV30 and TRBJ1-3; TRBD1 is a possible D gene (5 bases). This CDR3 has 12 residues. Germline-derived CDR1 and CDR2 are GTSNPN and SVGIG (reference sequence). Between the trimmed V and J ends, which lost 0 bases and 10 bases, there was a span of 10 bases. CDR3: CAWSVHEGTIYF. CDR3 nucleotide sequence: TGTGCCTGGAGTGTACACGAGGGGACCATATATTTT.

The chain combines TRBV5-4 with TRBJ1-2; D is undetermined. Trimming stripped 2 bases from V and 3 bases from J, with 5 bases between. CDR3 size: 12 residues. Germline CDR1 and CDR2: SGHNT and YYREEE (reference sequence). In DNA form, the CDR3 reads TGTGCCAGCAGCTTAACTTACTATGGCTACACCTTC. Its translation: CASSLTYYGYTF. Full variable domain (missing parts from reference TRBV5-4 and TRBJ1-2): ETGVTQSPTHLIKTRGQQVTLRCSSQSGHNTVSWYQQALGQGPQFIFQYYREEENGRGNFPPRFSGLQFPNYSSELNVNALELDDSALYLCASSLTYYGYTFGSGTRLTVV.

The rearrangement links TRBV15 to TRBJ1-1; D may be TRBD1 (5 bases). The CDR3 length is 16 residues. V was shortened by 0 bases and J by 0 bases, with 11 bases between the two germline ends. Germline V CDR1 and CDR2: LNHNV, YYDKDF (reference sequence). CDR3 bases: TGTGCCACCAGCAGAGACAGGGCTACGATGAACACTGAAGCTTTCTTT. Protein: CATSRDRATMNTEAFF.

The chain is built from TRBV6-5 and TRBJ2-7, with TRBD1 matching 8 bases. The CDR3 is 13 residues long. Germline trimming cut 4 bases from V and 2 bases from J; bases unmatched to any gene: 1. Germline V gene lookup returns CDR1 MNHEY and CDR2 SVGAGI. The CDR3 sequence is CASSWGQAYEQYF. CDR3 in DNA: TGTGCCAGCAGTTGGGGACAGGCCTACGAGCAGTACTTC.

The table lists this clone with a few counts. The rearrangement joins TRBV10-3 to TRBJ2-7; 11 bases are shared with TRBD2. CDR1 and CDR2 from the germline V gene are ENHRY and SYGVKD. This CDR3 spans 14 amino acids. With V trimmed by 5 bases and J by 3 bases, 3 bases remained unmatched. Here the CDR3 DNA reads TGTGCCATCAGTCCGGGACTAGCGGACTACGAGCAGTACTTC. It specifies CAISPGLADYEQYF.

This rearrangement joins TRBV4-1 to TRBJ2-5; the D gene is possibly TRBD2 (5 bases). Germline V gene lookup returns CDR1 MGHRA and CDR2 YSYEKL. The V end lost 4 bases, the J end lost 4 bases, and 13 bases lay between the germline ends. This CDR3 contains 14 residues. The CDR3, as DNA: TGCGCCAGCAGCCCTGAGGGTTTAGGAGAGACCCAGTACTTC. Its protein is CASSPEGLGETQYF.

The chain couples TRBV15 to TRBJ2-3; 10 nucleotides agree with TRBD2. Per the germline V gene, CDR1 is LNHNV and CDR2 is YYDKDF (reference sequence). The CDR3 totals 16 residues. After removal of 1 base from V and 7 bases from J, the junction contained 8 bases not matched to a gene. Here the CDR3 reads CATSRGRAGGVYTQYF. The CDR3 bases are TGTGCCACCAGCAGAGGAAGAGCGGGAGGGGTTTATACGCAGTATTTT.

This rearrangement joins TRBV5-4 to TRBJ2-3; 7 bases are a match to TRBD1. Losses at the gene ends were 0 bases for V and 2 bases for J; bases not matched to a gene: 3. The CDR3 covers 15 residues. Germline V lookup: CDR1 SGHNT, CDR2 YYREEE (reference sequence). The CDR3, as DNA: TGTGCCAGCAGCTTGGGACAGGGCTTCACAGATACGCAGTATTTT. This sequence encodes CASSLGQGFTDTQYF.

V is TRBV5-6 and J is TRBJ2-5, with D perhaps TRBD2 (7 bases). The CDR3 contains 17 residues. Trimming cost V 0 bases and J 2 bases, with 17 bases left between them. CDR1 SGHDT and CDR2 YYEEEE come from the germline V gene. The CDR3 nucleotides read TGTGCCAGCAGCTTGGCGTGGGGGGGGCCTGAACAAGAGACCCAGTACTTC. Its translation: CASSLAWGGPEQETQYF. Based on the CDR3 plus reference TRBV5-6 and TRBJ2-5, the full variable domain is DAGVTQSPTHLIKTRGQQVTLRCSPKSGHDTVSWYQQALGQGPQFIFQYYEEEERQRGNFPDRFSGHQFPNYSSELNVNALLLGDSALYLCASSLAWGGPEQETQYFGPGTRLLVL.

V gene TRBV25-1 combines with J gene TRBJ2-7; D is possibly TRBD2 (7 bases). Per the germline V gene, CDR1 is MGHDK and CDR2 is SYGVNS. The length of the CDR3 is 14 residues. V was clipped by 2 bases and J by 4 bases, with 12 bases between them. The CDR3 loop reads CASSEPGGLYEQYF. The CDR3 DNA follows: TGTGCCAGCAGTGAACCGGGGGGCTTATACGAGCAGTACTTC.

This chain connects TRBV6-5 to TRBJ1-2, with D maybe TRBD1 (5 bases). Trimming took 2 bases from V and 6 from J, leaving 10 bases between them. CDR1 is MNHEY, CDR2 SVGAGI, per germline. The length of the CDR3 is 13 residues. CDR3 in DNA: TGTGCCAGCAGTTACGGGGGGATGGATGGCTACACCTTC. Protein: CASSYGGMDGYTF.

The J gene is TRBJ2-7, the V gene TRBV11-2, with 9 bases lining up with TRBD1. J gave up 6 bases and V 5 bases, and 11 bases lay outside the gene matches. This CDR3 comprises 15 residues. Germline V gene sequence: CDR1 SGHAT, CDR2 FQNNGV. The CDR3 reads CASSVAGTGYLEQYF. In DNA form, the CDR3 reads TGTGCCAGCAGCGTGGCCGGGACAGGGTACCTCGAGCAGTACTTC. Variable domain in full (rest from reference TRBV11-2 and TRBJ2-7): EAGVAQSPRYKIIEKRQSVAFWCNPISGHATLYWYQQILGQGPKLLIQFQNNGVVDDSQLPKDRFSAERLKGVDSTLKIQPAKLEDSAVYLCASSVAGTGYLEQYFGPGTRLTVT.

The CDR3 coding sequence is TGTGCCAGCAGCGCCGGGCTAGGAGGGGAGACCCAGTACTTC. This codes for CASSAGLGGETQYF. The chain employs TRBV7-3 and TRBJ2-5; D is possibly TRBD2 (6 bases). Germline CDR1 is SGHTA and CDR2 is FQGTGA. The CDR3 totals 14 residues. V gave up 5 bases and J gave up 5 bases, with 15 bases separating them.

This rearrangement joins TRBV7-2 to TRBJ2-1; the D is unclear. The CDR3 sequence is 12 residues long. In germline, CDR1 is SGHTA, CDR2 FQGNSA. The germline V and J ends were trimmed by 3 bases and 10 bases, with 10 bases remaining between them. The CDR3 nucleotides read TGTGCCAGCAGCTTCCGCGGTGGGGAGCAGTTCTTC. It translates to CASSFRGGEQFF.

The chain combines TRBV6-5 with TRBJ2-1; D is unresolved. Germline V gene lookup returns CDR1 MNHEY and CDR2 SVGAGI. Trimming removed 8 bases from V and 7 bases from J, with 15 bases in between. The CDR3 sequence is 13 residues long. CDR3: CASAQNVINEQFF. CDR3 coding DNA: TGTGCCAGCGCTCAGAATGTTATAAATGAGCAGTTCTTC.